The entry below gives a single T cell receptor (beta chain) sequence along with its context. The target antigen is unknown. The sample is drawn from a study of metastatic and nonmetastatic thyroid tumors. About the study: Repertoires of blood and of tissue (tumor or nodule) from malignant and benign thyroid patients were compared.

Study findings and constraints: The study reportedly found significantly higher TCR beta diversity in malignant thyroid tumors than benign nodules, in blood and tumor.

Through MiXCR, TCRdb re-clonotyped the PCR reads. The data show 15,000 to 20,000 clones, roughly 26% seen once. Deletions cut 8 bases from V and 1 base from J, with 14 bases between. Germline CDR1 and CDR2: DFQATT and SNEGSKA (reference sequence). This CDR3 region has 13 residues. No treatment of any kind had been given to any patient before thyroid surgery. The clonotype originates from a female donor with papillary thyroid cancer or a benign thyroid nodule (not recorded which). Some clones in this sample may be carry-over from other donors' samples. The chain recombines TRBV20-1 with TRBJ2-5; D not certain. Source material: tumor tissue. The CDR3 reads CSSRVARQETQYF. CDR3 coding DNA: TGCAGTTCCAGAGTTGCACGCCAAGAGACCCAGTACTTC.